These 11 T cell receptor beta chains were all obtained from the same sample, sequenced in a study of glioma-infiltrating T cells. Amplification of TCR alpha and beta CDR3 regions from RNA used iRepertoire nested multiplex PCR. MiXCR, run by TCRdb on the multiplex PCR reads, gives a single entry per CDR3 protein. This sample has about 410,000 distinct CDR3 sequences, with 41% found just once. The specimen sequenced was glioma tissue, nonneoplastic brain tissue, or PBMCs (not recorded which). These receptor sequences come from a human donor with low-grade glioma or glioblastoma, undergoing nonglioma brain surgery, or in good health (not recorded which).

CDR3 region: CSARLPIAGDGDEQFF. As DNA, the CDR3 is TGCAGTGCTAGACTCCCTATAGCGGGAGACGGGGATGAGCAGTTCTTC. The J gene is TRBJ2-1, the V gene TRBV20-1, with TRBD2 identical over 9 bases. The J segment lost 8 bases and the V segment lost 2 bases, leaving 13 bases of the junction unmatched. Germline V lookup: CDR1 DFQATT, CDR2 SNEGSKA (reference sequence). The CDR3 contains 16 residues.

A word on this clonotype: This may come from a read error, since a much larger clone is one base off. The CDR3 sequence is CASSWVPEQQIPLHF. Written as DNA, the CDR3 is TGTGCCAGCAGTTGGGTACCGGAACAGCAAATACCCCTCCACTTT. V and J are TRBV27 and TRBJ1-6, with D unresolved. The CDR3 is 15 amino acids. Between the trimmed V and J ends, which lost 4 bases and 12 bases, there was a span of 19 bases. The germline gives CDR1 MNHEY, CDR2 SMNVEV (reference sequence).

The gene calls are TRBV6-1 and TRBJ2-3, with 9 bases aligning to TRBD1. CDR3 length equals 12 residues. Trimming at V came to 5 bases and at J to 11 bases, leaving 5 bases not matched to a gene. Germline CDR1 reads MNHNS; CDR2 reads SASEGT. In nucleotides, the CDR3 is TGTGCCAGCAGTCAACAGGGGGCCAGGCAGTATTTT. As protein: CASSQQGARQYF.

The chain recombines TRBV20-1 with TRBJ1-1, with D maybe TRBD1 (5 bases). CDR1 DFQATT and CDR2 SNEGSKA come from the germline V gene (reference sequence). The length of the CDR3 is 13 residues. Trimming took off 5 bases at V and 1 base at J, with 11 bases between the two ends. The CDR3 reads CSAGRQTNTEAFF. As DNA, the CDR3 is TGCAGTGCTGGGCGACAGACGAACACTGAAGCTTTCTTT.

CDR3 region: CASSLAAGDEQFF. The CDR3 DNA sequence: TGTGCCAGCAGCTTAGCCGCCGGGGATGAGCAGTTCTTC. V usage is TRBV7-9 and J usage is TRBJ2-1, with a weak D call TRBD2 (5 bases). Germline CDR1 is SEHNR and CDR2 is FQNEAQ (reference sequence). CDR3 length: 13 amino acids. The V end was cut by 0 bases, the J end by 8 bases, with 8 bases between.

A word on this clonotype: This may stem from a read error, because a much larger clone lies one nucleotide away. This chain connects TRBV28 to TRBJ2-1, with 8 bases fitting TRBD1. The CDR3 extends over 15 amino acids. Per germline, CDR1 MDHEN and CDR2 SYDVKM. V dropped 5 bases and J dropped 9; count of bases not matched to a gene: 12. CDR3 protein: CASSLRQGPHSEQFF. Written as DNA, the CDR3 is TGTGCCAGCAGTCTAAGACAGGGGCCTCACAGTGAGCAGTTCTTC.

A remark on this clonotype: This may be a read error: a much more frequent sequence differs by one nucleotide. The genes are TRBV6-2 or TRBV6-3 and TRBJ2-1, with D hard to call. This CDR3 spans 12 amino acids. Germline V lookup: CDR1 MNHEY, CDR2 SVGEGT. The chain's CDR3 is CASSPQRAEKFF. Here the CDR3 DNA reads TGTGCCAGCAGCCCACAACGGGCTGAGAAGTTCTTC.

The chain joins TRBV7-9 to TRBJ2-1, with D perhaps TRBD1 (5 bases). The germline gives CDR1 SEHNR, CDR2 FQNEAQ (reference sequence). CDR3 length: 14 amino acids. The ends were cut back, 1 base at V and 4 bases at J, with 8 bases in the middle. CDR3 DNA sequence: TGTGCCAGCAGCTTAGTGGGGCAGTACAATGAGCAGTTCTTC. Translated, it gives CASSLVGQYNEQFF.

This clonotype was counted many times. The chain carries TRBV15 and TRBJ1-3; 8 bases are shared with TRBD1. This CDR3 spans 21 amino acids. From germline, CDR1 is LNHNV and CDR2 YYDKDF (reference sequence). With V trimmed by 0 bases and J by 1 base, 17 bases remained unmatched. CDR3 amino acids: CATSRDLWGTGGTLSGNTIYF. CDR3 DNA: TGTGCCACCAGCAGAGATCTATGGGGTACAGGGGGAACACTATCTGGAAACACCATATATTTT.

This clonotype has at least ten counts. The rearrangement uses TRBV28 and TRBJ2-7; no definite D call. The germline CDR1 and CDR2 sequences are MDHEN and SYDVKM. The CDR3 is 13 amino acids. Trimming stripped 2 bases from V and 4 bases from J, with 9 bases between. The CDR3 sequence is CASSLRRIYEQYF. The CDR3 region has the DNA TGTGCCAGCAGTTTACGACGGATTTACGAGCAGTACTTC.

About this clonotype: A junction end diverges from the germline sequence, so it may reflect a read error. This rearrangement joins TRBV2 to TRBJ2-7, with 7 nucleotides matching TRBD1. The CDR3 loop spans 12 amino acids. Germline V CDR1 and CDR2: SNHLY, FYNNEI. CDR3 sequence (DNA): TGTGCCGGCAGGGACAGAGGCCACGAGCAGTACTTC. It specifies CAGRDRGHEQYF.